This entry features one TCR beta chain sequence. Antigen: not known. The germline V gene encodes CDR1 SEHNR and CDR2 FQNEAQ (reference sequence). There are 15 residues in the CDR3. V lost 4 bases and J 3 bases, leaving 15 bases between the germline ends. This specimen belongs to a study of T cell responses to AZD1222 COVID-19 vaccine. Findings and caveats of the study: Elevations in Spike-specific TCR breadth and depth followed administration of two AZD1222 doses. A mostly white British donor set with more females was recruited, and clonal diversity was possibly underestimated.

Profiled with immunoSEQ multiplex PCR; TCRdb holds only in-frame clones, not every one. The sample shows 84,000 or so clones, 90% of them seen only once. Source: peripheral blood, taken 28 days after the second AZD1222 dose. V is TRBV7-9 and J is TRBJ1-1; D is undetermined. The receptor was derived from an adult who received the AZD1222 COVID-19 vaccine. The CDR3 reads CASSSRGSVDTEAFF. The CDR3 bases are TGTGCCAGCAGCTCCCGGGGTTCCGTGGACACTGAAGCTTTCTTT.